The rows below give T cell receptor beta chains drawn from one sample of a study of T cells in Graves' hyperthyroidism and ophthalmopathy. Via MiXCR, TCRdb re-called the multiplex PCR reads, giving one row per CDR3 protein. The profile shows hundreds of thousands of distinct CDR3 sequences, about 14% of them singletons. The specimen sequenced was blood. These receptors originate from a woman aged 18-29 years with Graves' hyperthyroidism. The CDR3 runs from the conserved cysteine through the conserved F or W. D genes are given only for firm matches. A clone size is listed for some rows: how often the clone was seen (once, few, many), or a class if it is expanded.

V gene	D gene	clone size	J gene	CDR3 DNA	CDR3 protein
TRBV12-3/TRBV12-4	TRBD1	.	TRBJ1-3	TGTGCCAGCAGCCGAGGGACAGGGGGCATGCTACGCATTGGAAACACCATATATTTT	CASSRGTGGMLRIGNTIYF
TRBV18	.	many	TRBJ2-7	TGTGCCAGCTCACTCCGGATCGCCAATTTCCACGAGCAGTACTTC	CASSLRIANFHEQYF
TRBV4-1	.	few	TRBJ1-2	TGCGCCAGCAGCCAAGATTGGGGGACATCCTATGGCTACACCTTC	CASSQDWGTSYGYTF
TRBV7-2	.	few	TRBJ1-5	TGTGCCAGCAGCTTATCGGGGGACGCGGGATGGGGCAATCAGCCCCAGCATTTT	CASSLSGDAGWGNQPQHF
TRBV6-2/TRBV6-3	.	few	TRBJ2-1	TGTGCCAGCAGTCCAGCGCGAGAGCAGTTCTTC	CASSPAREQFF
TRBV28	.	.	TRBJ2-5	TGTGCCAGCAGACACCAAAGAGAAGGACTAATATTAGAGACCCAGTACTTC	CASRHQREGLILETQYF
TRBV4-1	.	many	TRBJ1-5	TGCGCCAGCAGCCAACCGGACGGTAGCAATCAGCCCCAGCATTTT	CASSQPDGSNQPQHF
TRBV30	.	few	TRBJ2-1	TGTGCCTGGAGCCGACCCCTCCCAGCCTCCTACAATGAGCAGTTCTTC	CAWSRPLPASYNEQFF
TRBV12-3/TRBV12-4	.	few	TRBJ2-7	TGTGCCAGCAAGACAGGCAACTACGAGCAGTACTTC	CASKTGNYEQYF
TRBV12-3/TRBV12-4	.	many	TRBJ2-7	TGTGCCAGCAGTCTCCAGACTAGGTACGAGCAGTACTTC	CASSLQTRYEQYF
TRBV7-3	TRBD1	.	TRBJ2-1	TGTGCCAGCAGCTCCGGACCGGGGCGGTCAGGGGGTTACAATGAGCAGTTCTTC	CASSSGPGRSGGYNEQFF
TRBV4-3	TRBD2	many	TRBJ2-2	TGCGCCAGCGGGCTAGCGGGAGCGGTCGGGGAGCTGTTTTTT	CASGLAGAVGELFF
TRBV19	.	few	TRBJ2-4	TGTGCCAGTAGTATTGACCCTGGGGACATTCAGTACTTC	CASSIDPGDIQYF
TRBV18	.	few	TRBJ2-7	TGTGCCAGCTCACTACAAGGAGGGTCCAGTGGCGAGCAGTACTTC	CASSLQGGSSGEQYF
TRBV29-1	.	many	TRBJ1-1	TGCAGCGTTAGAGCGGGGACGAACACTGAAGCTTTCTTT	CSVRAGTNTEAFF
TRBV16	.	few	TRBJ1-1	TGTGCCAGCAGCCAATCCGGGGGCCCTGAAGCTTTCTTT	CASSQSGGPEAFF
TRBV7-6	TRBD2	.	TRBJ2-5	TGTGCCAGCAGTTTACAGACTAGCGGGCAAGAGACCCAGTACTTC	CASSLQTSGQETQYF
TRBV7-9	.	many	TRBJ2-7	TGTGCCAGCAGCCGCAATACAGGGAACGAGCAGTACTTC	CASSRNTGNEQYF
TRBV10-1	.	few	TRBJ2-2	TGCGCCAGCAGTGAGGTGCAGGCCGGGGAGCTGTTTTTT	CASSEVQAGELFF
TRBV27	.	many	TRBJ2-7	TGTGCCAGCAGCCCGAGTAGCTCCTACGAGCAGTACTTC	CASSPSSSYEQYF
TRBV12-3/TRBV12-4	.	few	TRBJ2-1	TGTGCCAGCAGTTTAGCGATTGGACATGAGCAGTTCTTC	CASSLAIGHEQFF
TRBV5-1	.	many	TRBJ2-7	TGCGCCAGCAGCACAAGGGGGGGCGGCTCCTACGAGCAGTACTTC	CASSTRGGGSYEQYF
TRBV6-1	TRBD2	.	TRBJ2-2	TGTGCCAGCAGCCACTTTGCGGGAGGGCCTGCCGGGGAGCTGTTTTTT	CASSHFAGGPAGELFF
TRBV24-1	.	.	TRBJ2-2	TGTGCCACCAGTGATCCATCGGACAGCGCGAACACCGGGGAGCTGTTTTTT	CATSDPSDSANTGELFF
TRBV7-2	.	.	TRBJ1-5	TGTGGCAGCAGCCTGGGGGAGGGCCCCCTCAATCAGCCCCAGCATTTT	CGSSLGEGPLNQPQHF
TRBV28	.	.	TRBJ2-1	TGTGCCAGCAGTTTATTAGAGGAATACAATGAGCAGTTCTTC	CASSLLEEYNEQFF
TRBV28	.	.	TRBJ2-2	TGTGCCAGCAGTCCAGTGAACGGGGAGCTGTTTTTT	CASSPVNGELFF
TRBV2	.	many	TRBJ1-4	TGTGCGACAGCCTCCTGGCCTAATGAAAAACTGTTTTTT	CATASWPNEKLFF
TRBV12-3/TRBV12-4	.	few	TRBJ1-4	TGTGCCAGCAGTTGGATGGTCGGGCGTAATACCGAAAAACTGTTTTTT	CASSWMVGRNTEKLFF
TRBV14	.	.	TRBJ2-5	TGTGCCAGCAGCCAACACTACGCGGGCAGCCAAGAGACCCAGTACTTC	CASSQHYAGSQETQYF
TRBV6-1	TRBD1	few	TRBJ1-4	TGTGCCAGCAGTCTAGGACAGGGGTACACTAATGAAAAACTGTTTTTT	CASSLGQGYTNEKLFF
TRBV12-3/TRBV12-4	.	many	TRBJ1-1	TGTGCCAGCACTTTGCCGGGACTTGAGACTGAAGCTTTCTTT	CASTLPGLETEAFF
TRBV19	TRBD2	many	TRBJ2-1	TGTGCCAGTAGTCGGACTAGTAGCTCCTACAATGAGCAGTTCTTC	CASSRTSSSYNEQFF
TRBV18	.	many	TRBJ2-3	TGTGCCAGCTCACCACCGACTAGGGGCACAGATACGCAGTATTTT	CASSPPTRGTDTQYF
TRBV19	.	many	TRBJ1-5	TGTGCCAGTAGTATAGATCTGAATCAGCCCCAGCATTTT	CASSIDLNQPQHF
TRBV27	TRBD2	few	TRBJ2-7	TGTGCCAGCAGCCTAGCGGGAGAATTCTACGAGCAGTACTTC	CASSLAGEFYEQYF
TRBV25-1	.	few	TRBJ1-2	TGTGCCAGCAGTGATTGGGGTAACTATGGCTACACCTTC	CASSDWGNYGYTF
TRBV28	TRBD2	many	TRBJ2-1	TGTGCCAGCAGCCCCTTATTGGGACTAGCGGGAGGAACCGCCTACAATGAGCAGTTCTTC	CASSPLLGLAGGTAYNEQFF
TRBV19	TRBD1	.	TRBJ2-1	TGTGCCAGTAGTATTTACGGCAGGGGGCCAGTCAATGAGCAGTTCTTC	CASSIYGRGPVNEQFF
TRBV9	.	few	TRBJ2-7	TGTGCCAGCAGCGAGGGCGGGGGCCCCTACGAGCAGTACTTC	CASSEGGGPYEQYF
TRBV14	TRBD2	few	TRBJ2-1	TGTGCCAGCAGCCAACCCCCGAACCCGACTAGCGGGACTTACAATGAGCAGTTCTTC	CASSQPPNPTSGTYNEQFF
TRBV12-3/TRBV12-4	.	few	TRBJ1-3	TGTGCCAGCAGACCTCGGACAGATGGAAACACCATATATTTT	CASRPRTDGNTIYF
TRBV4-3	.	few	TRBJ2-2	TGCGCCAGCAGCCAAGAGGATGGGCCAAAATTAGGTCTCACCGGGGAGCTGTTTTTT	CASSQEDGPKLGLTGELFF
TRBV3-1	.	few	TRBJ2-5	TGTGCCAGCAGCCAAGGGACTACAAAAGAGACCCAGTACTTC	CASSQGTTKETQYF
TRBV12-3/TRBV12-4	.	many	TRBJ2-1	TGTGCCAGCAGTTCGACACCGAGCTCCTACAATGAGCAGTTCTTC	CASSSTPSSYNEQFF
TRBV7-8	.	many	TRBJ2-1	TGTGCCAGCAGCTCTGAGGAGCAGTTCTTC	CASSSEEQFF
TRBV6-1	TRBD1	many	TRBJ1-3	TGTGCCAGCAGCCCTAGAGACAGGGCTGGAAACACCATATATTTT	CASSPRDRAGNTIYF
TRBV27	TRBD2	many	TRBJ2-1	TGTGCCAGCAGTTTAGGGACTAGCGGGTGGAATGAGCAGTTCTTC	CASSLGTSGWNEQFF
TRBV12-3/TRBV12-4	TRBD2	many	TRBJ2-3	TGTGCCAGCAGTTTAGCGCCCAGCGGGGCAGATACGCAGTATTTT	CASSLAPSGADTQYF
TRBV18	.	many	TRBJ2-2	TGTGCCAGCTCAGCCTTAAAAGACACCGGGGAGCTGTTTTTT	CASSALKDTGELFF
TRBV24-1	TRBD2	many	TRBJ2-1	TGTGCCACCAGTGATCCCGGGACTAGCGGGCCAGGGAGCTCCTACAATGAGCAGTTCTTC	CATSDPGTSGPGSSYNEQFF
TRBV20-1	TRBD2	.	TRBJ2-1	TGCAGTGCTAGAGATCATAATCTGACTAGCGAATACAATGAGCAGTTCTTC	CSARDHNLTSEYNEQFF
TRBV4-1	.	few	TRBJ1-1	TGCGCCAGCAGCCCCCTTCGGGTGAACACTGAAGCTTTCTTT	CASSPLRVNTEAFF
TRBV6-5	.	.	TRBJ1-2	TGTGCCAGCAGTTACTCCGAGTCTAATGGCTACACCTTC	CASSYSESNGYTF
TRBV20-1	.	.	TRBJ2-3	TGCAGTGCTAGCGGTCGCCCTACGCAGTATTTT	CSASGRPTQYF
TRBV6-2/TRBV6-3	.	.	TRBJ2-2	TGTGCCAGCAGTTACTCGAGGGTTGGGGAGCTGTTTTTT	CASSYSRVGELFF
TRBV3-1	TRBD1	many	TRBJ2-3	TGTGCCAGCAGCCAATTACAGGGGGGCACAGATACGCAGTATTTT	CASSQLQGGTDTQYF
TRBV20-1	.	many	TRBJ2-7	TGCAGTGCTAACGCCGCGGGGCGTTCCTACGAGCAGTACTTC	CSANAAGRSYEQYF
TRBV5-1	TRBD1	many	TRBJ2-1	TGCGCCAGCAGCGGACAGGGGGATGAGCAGTTCTTC	CASSGQGDEQFF